Listed below are T cell receptor beta chains from one sample, sequenced in a study of a mutant IDH1 vaccine in newly diagnosed glioma. The method was immunoSEQ multiplex PCR; TCRdb's version includes in-frame clones alone and lacks a portion of them. The table has 30,000 or so clones, roughly 89% seen once. Their recognized antigens are unknown. The sample here was PBMCs, taken from a glioma patient whose treatment included an IDH1 peptide vaccine. The receptors were gathered from a man aged 40-50 years with glioma. Each CDR3 is given with its conserved first and last residue. The D gene is left open where the match is weak. Clone size, where shown, is once, few, many, or a class for clones that have expanded.

j_gene	abundance	d_gene	v_gene	CDR3nt	CDR3aa
TRBJ2-3	.	.	TRBV5-1	TGCGCCAGCCGCGTCGGGTTGGGGACAGATACGCAGTATTTT	CASRVGLGTDTQYF
TRBJ1-5	.	.	TRBV19	TGTGCCAGTAGTCCGAGCAGAGTGGGAGAACAGCCCCAGCATTTT	CASSPSRVGEQPQHF
TRBJ2-3	.	.	TRBV7-9	TGTGCCAGCAGCCCCTCGGGGACAGATACGCAGTATTTT	CASSPSGTDTQYF
TRBJ2-1	.	.	TRBV6-1	TGTGCCAGCAGCCCAGGGACGGTAACCTACAATGAGCAGTTCTTC	CASSPGTVTYNEQFF
TRBJ2-3	medium-sized	.	TRBV18	TGTGCCAGCTCACCACCCACGGACCCACGCACAGATACGCAGTATTTT	CASSPPTDPRTDTQYF
TRBJ2-1	once	.	TRBV19	TGTGCCAGTAGTATAGAGGCAGGTAGGGATGAGCAGTTCTTC	CASSIEAGRDEQFF
TRBJ2-3	.	.	TRBV6-1	TGTGCCAGCAGTGATTGGGCCGGGACAGATACGCAGTATTTT	CASSDWAGTDTQYF
TRBJ2-1	.	TRBD2	TRBV6-4	TGTGCCAGCAGTGATCAGCCTAGCGGGGGGGATGAGCAGTTCTTC	CASSDQPSGGDEQFF
TRBJ2-5	few	.	TRBV5-6	TGTGCCAGCAGCTTACTCGAGTACCAAGAGACCCAGTACTTC	CASSLLEYQETQYF
TRBJ2-3	.	TRBD1	TRBV5-1	TGCGCCAGCAGCTTGGCCATTAGGGACAGGGTAACCACAGATACGCAGTATTTT	CASSLAIRDRVTTDTQYF
TRBJ1-2	.	.	TRBV30	TGTGCCTGGGACTGGCCCTATGGCTACACCTTC	CAWDWPYGYTF
TRBJ2-7	once	TRBD2	TRBV15	TGTGCCACCAGCAGAGGCCTAGCGGAAACCTACGAGCAGTACTTC	CATSRGLAETYEQYF
TRBJ2-1	.	TRBD1	TRBV19	TGTGCCAGTAGTCTGGGACAGGGGTTGGATGAGCAGTTCTTC	CASSLGQGLDEQFF
TRBJ2-3	.	.	TRBV11-2	TGTGCCAGCAGCTTAGATAGCAGCTTGGGCAGGGGAAAGGATACGCAGTATTTT	CASSLDSSLGRGKDTQYF
TRBJ2-1	.	.	TRBV5-1	TGCGCCAGCAGCTTAATCGACCGTTACAATGAGCAGTTCTTC	CASSLIDRYNEQFF
TRBJ1-2	.	.	TRBV28	TGTGCCAGCAGTTTAGGGCAAAACTATGGCTACACCTTC	CASSLGQNYGYTF
TRBJ1-6	.	.	TRBV15	TGTGCCACCAGCAGAGATCTTAGAGACACAAGCTCCTATAATTCACCCCTCCACTTT	CATSRDLRDTSSYNSPLHF
TRBJ2-7	.	.	TRBV10-3	TGTGCCATCAGGCCGAGGGAGAACTCCTACGAGCAGTACTTC	CAIRPRENSYEQYF
TRBJ1-5	.	.	TRBV30	TGTGCCTGGAGGACTCGGGGCGGGAGCAATCAGCCCCAGCATTTT	CAWRTRGGSNQPQHF
TRBJ1-2	few	TRBD1	TRBV10-3	TGTGCCATCAGTGAGTTGGACAGGGAAGATGGCTACACCTTC	CAISELDREDGYTF
TRBJ2-6	.	TRBD2	TRBV5-1	TGCGCCAGCAGCTTTAGCGGGAGCCAGCTCTCTGGGGCCAACGTCCTGACTTTC	CASSFSGSQLSGANVLTF
TRBJ2-3	.	.	TRBV12-5	TGTGCTAGTGGTGTTGACGGTGGGCATACGCAGTATTTT	CASGVDGGHTQYF
TRBJ1-6	.	TRBD1	TRBV5-4	TGTGCCAGCAGCCTGGGACAGGGTCGACATAATTCACCCCTCCACTTT	CASSLGQGRHNSPLHF
TRBJ1-2	.	TRBD1	TRBV6-5	TGTGCCAGCAGCCGAAAGGGACAGGGGAATGGCTACACCTTC	CASSRKGQGNGYTF
TRBJ1-1	.	.	TRBV28	TGTGCCAGCACCCTCGTCACTGAAGCTTTCTTT	CASTLVTEAFF
TRBJ1-6	.	TRBD1	TRBV28	TGTGCCAGCAGTGGCCCGACAGGGACCAACTATAATTCACCCCTCCACTTT	CASSGPTGTNYNSPLHF
TRBJ1-4	.	.	TRBV2	TGTGCCAGCAGTGTCAGGGGAGGGACTAATGAAAAACTGTTTTTT	CASSVRGGTNEKLFF
TRBJ2-3	.	TRBD2	TRBV7-9	TGTGCCAGCAGCCCTTCGGCCGGGAGGAGCACAGATACGCAGTATTTT	CASSPSAGRSTDTQYF
TRBJ2-7	.	.	TRBV7-9	TGTGCCAGCAGTCAATCCCCAGGGAACGACCTCTACGAGCAGTACTTC	CASSQSPGNDLYEQYF
TRBJ2-7	.	.	TRBV7-8	TGTGCCAGCAGCTTAGCGCCCCGTTTACCCTCCTACGAGCAGTACTTC	CASSLAPRLPSYEQYF